Sequencing of this TCR beta chain was carried out in a study of cytomegalovirus exposure and HLA in healthy donors. Study-level findings and limits: Testing in vitro showed a few CMV-associated chains specific for CMV antigens.

A note on this clone: Its antigen is unknown.

It was with 60 Vbeta and 13 Jbeta primers that the PCR ran. The data were produced by immunoSEQ multiplex PCR, yet TCRdb's version contains in-frame clones alone and is incomplete. Here the sample spans more than 80,000 clones, 55% to 65% being singletons. Germline assignment: CDR1 SGHRS and CDR2 YFSETQ. The CDR3 loop spans 17 amino acids. The trim removed 4 bases at V and 2 bases at J, leaving 9 bases unmatched. This donor has no recorded CMV serostatus. The sequenced sample consisted of PBMCs. The chain combines TRBV5-1 with TRBJ1-6, with TRBD1 identical over 7 bases. The sequence was collected from a human donor in good health. Written as DNA, the CDR3 is TGCGCCAGCAGCCTAGGACAGGCCCCTACCTATAATTCACCCCTCCACTTT. Its translation: CASSLGQAPTYNSPLHF.